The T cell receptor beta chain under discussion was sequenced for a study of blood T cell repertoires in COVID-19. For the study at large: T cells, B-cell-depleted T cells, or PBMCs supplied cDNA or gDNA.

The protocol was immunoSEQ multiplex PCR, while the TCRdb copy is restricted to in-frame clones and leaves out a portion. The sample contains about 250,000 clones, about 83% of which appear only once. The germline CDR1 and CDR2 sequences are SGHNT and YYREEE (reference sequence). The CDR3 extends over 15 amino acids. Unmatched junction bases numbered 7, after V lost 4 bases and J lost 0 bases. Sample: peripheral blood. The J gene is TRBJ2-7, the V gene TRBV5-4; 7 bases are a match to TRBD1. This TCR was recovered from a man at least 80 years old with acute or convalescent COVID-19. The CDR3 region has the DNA TGTGCCAGCAGCGCCTCCGGGACAGCCTCCTACGAGCAGTACTTC. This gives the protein CASSASGTASYEQYF.